Each of the 14 T cell receptor beta chains below was sequenced from the same sample in a study of shared T cell receptors in the human thymus (dated by TCRdb to about 2021). Receptor libraries were prepared by the immunoSEQ multiplex PCR assay. Drawn from immuneACCESS, this table holds only the in-frame rearrangements with V and J called that TCRdb kept. Clones are partly lost; checked studies trace under half to an unresolved V gene and leave the rest unexplained. This sample has some 640,000 clones in its table, and about 90% of those were observed once. More than 0.009% of the sample goes to the ten largest clones. The same sample was also studied in work on human thymus T cells.

Sequencing was performed on thymocytes. The receptors here all came from a boy in the first two years of life with a congenital heart defect. Donor details come from another sample of the same person, matched by shared clones.

About this clone itself: The junction departs from germline at one end; a sequencing error may be responsible. Here the CDR3 reads CASSLSGATANYGYTF. The CDR3 DNA reads as TGTGCCAGCAGTTTATCAGGGGCGACAGCTAATTATGGCTACACCTTC. The V gene is TRBV27, the J gene TRBJ1-2, with a tentative D call TRBD1 (5 bases). CDR1 is MNHEY, CDR2 SMNVEV, per germline (reference sequence). The CDR3 spans 16 residues.

The J gene is TRBJ2-7, the V gene TRBV14; 8 bases line up with TRBD1. Germline CDR1 SGHDN, CDR2 FVKESK. This CDR3 comprises 14 residues. V lost 2 bases and J lost 3; bases outside the gene matches: 3. This CDR3 reads CASSQSQGDYEQYF. Written as DNA, the CDR3 is TGTGCCAGCAGCCAATCACAGGGGGACTACGAGCAGTACTTC.

This chain uses TRBV6-5 with TRBJ1-1; unclear D gene. V was cut by 4 bases and J by 3 bases, with 15 bases left in between. In germline, CDR1 is MNHEY, CDR2 SVGAGI. The CDR3 runs to 15 residues. The CDR3: CASSSVRSSDTEAFF. Here the CDR3 DNA reads TGTGCCAGCAGTTCTGTTCGGTCGAGCGACACTGAAGCTTTCTTT.

The V gene is TRBV5-8, the J gene TRBJ1-6, with D unresolved. The length of the CDR3 is 12 residues. The V end was cut by 7 bases, the J end by 9 bases, with 11 bases between. CDR1 is SGHTS and CDR2 is YDEGEE in the germline V gene. Here the CDR3 DNA reads TGTGCCAGCCCTGTACTCGGTTCACCCCTCCACTTT. This codes for CASPVLGSPLHF.

A few counts support this clone. CDR3 bases: TGTGCCTGGAGCGAGGGACTACATAAGAACACTGAAGCTTTCTTT. Protein: CAWSEGLHKNTEAFF. The V and J genes are TRBV30 and TRBJ1-1; maybe TRBD1 (5 bases). The CDR3 is made up of 15 amino acids. V was trimmed by 3 bases and J by 1 base, leaving 15 bases between them. Germline V CDR1 and CDR2: GTSNPN, SVGIG (reference sequence).

This clone has just one count. The CDR3 DNA reads as TGTGCCAGCAGTTCCAAGCCGGGATATCCCGAGCAGTACTTC. Translating it yields CASSSKPGYPEQYF. The chain employs TRBV6-6 and TRBJ2-7, with D maybe TRBD2 (5 bases). CDR3 size: 14 residues. The germline V gene encodes CDR1 MNHNY and CDR2 SVGAGI (reference sequence). Trimming removed 4 bases from V and 6 bases from J, with 16 bases in between.

The genes are TRBV29-1 and TRBJ2-1; TRBD1 aligns across 10 bases. From germline, CDR1 is SQVTM and CDR2 ANQGSEA. The ends lost 6 bases at V and 7 bases at J; junction bases unmatched: 6. The CDR3 runs 13 residues. The CDR3: CSVVGTGVNEQFF. CDR3 sequence (DNA): TGCAGCGTGGTCGGGACAGGGGTAAATGAGCAGTTCTTC.

J is TRBJ2-7 and V is TRBV19, with 11 positions matching TRBD2. With 3 bases clipped from V and 5 bases from J, the junction kept 15 bases outside the gene matches. Germline V lookup: CDR1 LNHDA, CDR2 SQIVND (reference sequence). The CDR3 length is 18 residues. This CDR3 is CASSMGLAVLPRAHEQYF. CDR3 nucleotides: TGTGCCAGTAGTATGGGACTAGCGGTCCTCCCGAGGGCTCACGAGCAGTACTTC.

The chain uses TRBV5-1 and TRBJ1-6; D is perhaps TRBD1 (5 bases). Deletions cut 10 bases from V and 6 bases from J, with 14 bases between. The CDR3 has 13 amino acids. The germline V gene has CDR1 SGHRS and CDR2 YFSETQ. The CDR3 DNA reads as TGCGCCGCTAGGCAGGGTCCTAATTCACCCCTCCACTTT. As protein: CAARQGPNSPLHF.

This clone was found a few times. The V call is TRBV4-3, the J call TRBJ2-1; 9 nucleotides agree with TRBD2. Looked up from germline, CDR1 is LGHNA and CDR2 is YSLEER. J gave up 10 bases and V 1 base, and 14 bases lay outside the gene matches. The length of the CDR3 is 17 residues. For the CDR3, the DNA is TGCGCCAGCAGCCAAGTAGGCAGCGGGAGGCCGGGGGGGGAGCAGTTCTTC. As protein: CASSQVGSGRPGGEQFF.

The V call is TRBV28, the J call TRBJ2-7; TRBD2 agrees at 7 bases. Trimming at V came to 6 bases and at J to 2 bases, leaving 7 bases not matched to a gene. The CDR3 runs to 14 residues. Germline V lookup: CDR1 MDHEN, CDR2 SYDVKM. The CDR3 loop reads CASRLGGGAYEQYF. As DNA, the CDR3 is TGTGCCAGCAGACTGGGGGGAGGGGCCTACGAGCAGTACTTC.

This clone was found once. The chain joins TRBV19 to TRBJ1-1, with D unresolved. The length of the CDR3 is 14 residues. V lost 4 bases and J 0 bases, leaving 9 bases between the germline ends. Germline V gene data show CDR1 as LNHDA and CDR2 as SQIVND (reference sequence). The CDR3 DNA reads TGTGCCAGTAGTACCCTCGGTATGAACACTGAAGCTTTCTTT. Translation gives CASSTLGMNTEAFF.

The V call is TRBV6-1, the J call TRBJ2-1; D is undetermined. Between the trimmed V and J ends, which lost 1 base and 7 bases, there was a span of 14 bases. Germline assignment: CDR1 MNHNS and CDR2 SASEGT. The CDR3 has 15 residues. The CDR3 sequence: CASSEGLSIVNEQFF. The CDR3 DNA follows: TGTGCCAGCAGTGAAGGTCTGAGCATCGTGAATGAGCAGTTCTTC.

The chain uses TRBV6-5 and TRBJ1-1; D perhaps matches TRBD1 (5 bases). The CDR3 is made up of 15 amino acids. V lost 6 bases and J lost 0, with 14 bases in between. Looked up from germline, CDR1 is MNHEY and CDR2 is SVGAGI. The CDR3 DNA follows: TGTGCCAGCAGAGGGGTTGGCAAAATGAACACTGAAGCTTTCTTT. This encodes CASRGVGKMNTEAFF.